The sample holds many counts of the clone carrying this TCR beta chain. This specimen belongs to a study of T cell repertoires in cytomegalovirus infection. Each CDR3 protein is one row after TCRdb ran MiXCR on the reads. The sample records fewer than 550,000 distinct CDR3 sequences, about 11% being singletons. V lost 0 bases and J 0 bases, leaving 8 bases between the germline ends. The CDR3 runs to 16 residues. CDR1 and CDR2 (germline): MGHDK, SYGVNS. The chain employs TRBV25-1 and TRBJ2-2; D remains unclear. The sequenced material came from PBMCs. The sequence came from a human donor in good health (CMV status not recorded). Some clones in this sample may be carry-over from other donors' samples. The CDR3 DNA reads as TGTGCCAGCAGTGAATATGGGCTCCCGAACACCGGGGAGCTGTTTTTT. Its protein product is CASSEYGLPNTGELFF.